The entry below gives a single T cell receptor (beta chain) sequence along with its context. This receptor's antigen is unknown. No clone much larger than this one lies a single base away; base qualities are absent. Library generation was performed with the immunoSEQ multiplex PCR assay. Adaptive Biotechnologies carried out high-throughput TCR-beta CDR3 sequencing of genomic DNA for most patients. The authors' pipeline ran thus. TCR sequencing data were retrieved from Adaptive's ImmunoSEQ software for 18 patients, whereas three other patients were processed with MiXCR and VDJtools. Because the origin of CDR3 nucleotide sequences shared between donor and recipient could not be assigned, those sequences were removed. Alloreactive clones required at least 2-fold expansion over unstimulated cells and minimum CFSE-low frequency of 0.002% (template counts) or 0.001% (read counts). Clones were considered mappable if detected in sequenced pre-transplant spleen, lymph node, or MLR CFSE-low populations of the donor or recipient. Cumulative frequency of alloreactive clones was calculated as a percentage of all sequences weighted by copy number. TCRdb's version of the immuneACCESS table is confined to in-frame rearrangements and falls short of the full clone set. An unresolved V gene accounts for under half of the shortfall where checked; the remainder is of unknown origin. V, J and clone size are those of that table, while D and trimming were read from the DNA. The sample contains nearly 4,500 clones, roughly 70% of them found a single time. The top ten hold 15% of the sample.

Including cysteine and phenylalanine, the CDR3 has 17 amino acids. The DNA shown is the 51-base CDR3, in frame from base 1. Trimming leaves V shorter by 8 bases and J shorter by 2 bases, with the junction holding 11 bases beyond the gene matches. CDR1 and CDR2, looked up from the germline V gene (reference sequence), are LNHDA and SQIVND. Dithiothreitol, EDTA incubations and collagenase D digestion were used to isolate intraepithelial and lamina propria lymphocytes from graft specimens. Serial intestinal graft biopsy specimens collected up to 600 days after transplant underwent bulk TCR-beta sequencing. This sample was taken from a study of graft-versus-host responses after intestinal transplantation (dated by TCRdb to about 2021). Regarding the research as a whole: The transplants that recipients received were multivisceral, liver-intestinal, or isolated intestinal. Bulk TCR-beta CDR3 sequencing was used to track graft-versus-host and host-versus-graft alloreactive T cell clones in the graft, circulation and bone marrow after intestinal transplantation. Alloreactive clones were identified by sequencing pre-transplant mixed lymphocyte reaction products and comparing them with unstimulated pre-transplant donor and recipient T cells. Instead of going to the commercial service, samples from a few later patients were sequenced in-house on an Illumina MiSeq and processed with MiXCR. Of the 20 to 30 intestinal transplant recipients enrolled in the cohort, one of whom was a retransplant, a few patients without pretransplant specimens were excluded. Donor T cell macrochimerism was defined as a peak of at least 4% donor T cells among recipient peripheral blood mononuclear cells. All recipients received anti-thymocyte globulin induction followed by maintenance tacrolimus and steroids for around three years.

The research as a whole found: The relatively low number and heterogeneity of intestinal transplant patients limited the conclusions. In the allografts of patients with donor T cell macrochimerism, GvH to HvG T cell clonal ratios were high. GvH clones were detected in recipient bone marrow, and some appeared earlier in ileal mucosa or blood, consistent with an intestinal mucosal origin. Early after transplant, declines in HvG clones were associated with peak levels of circulating GvH clones.

The chain uses TRBV19 and TRBJ2-6; 8 central nucleotides agree with TRBD1. The TCR sequence derives from a human patient who received an intestinal transplant, so some T cells may come from the graft donor. Sequencing used ileum tissue, obtained roughly 350 days after intestinal transplantation. This receptor carries the CDR3 CASLTPQGGTGANVLTF. The DNA reads as follows: TGTGCCAGTCTGACCCCACAGGGGGGTACTGGGGCCAACGTCCTGACTTTC.